These T cell receptor beta chains were read from a single sample in a study of blood T cell repertoires in COVID-19. Profiling relied on immunoSEQ multiplex PCR, and the TCRdb table lists in-frame clones only, not all of them. The profile covers about 140,000 clones, with around 72% appearing a single time and about 1.9% taken by the ten largest. Sequencing was done on a sample of peripheral blood. The receptor set was obtained from a woman in her fifties or sixties with acute or convalescent COVID-19. CDR3s include the opening cysteine and the closing phenylalanine or tryptophan. Each record gives: D gene, clone size, J gene, CDR3 length, V gene, CDR3 protein, CDR3 DNA. A D gene is named only where the DNA matches it firmly. Size is omitted from some rows. Given values are once, few, many or a class for expanded clones.

D: .; size: few; J: TRBJ2-1; length: 14; V: TRBV10-1; CDR3: CASREDLGGNEQFF; DNA: TGCGCCAGCAGAGAAGATCTCGGAGGTAATGAGCAGTTCTTC
D: .; size: .; J: TRBJ2-4; length: 13; V: TRBV5-1; CDR3: CASSLLKGDIQYF; DNA: TGCGCCAGCAGCTTGTTGAAGGGAGACATTCAGTACTTC
D: .; size: .; J: TRBJ2-1; length: 13; V: TRBV12-3/TRBV12-4; CDR3: CASRWGVGNEQFF; DNA: TGTGCCAGCAGGTGGGGGGTCGGCAATGAGCAGTTCTTC
D: .; size: .; J: TRBJ1-5; length: 15; V: TRBV7-3; CDR3: CASSPPGHSNQPQHF; DNA: TGTGCCAGCAGCCCCCCCGGACACAGCAATCAGCCCCAGCATTTT
D: TRBD1; size: .; J: TRBJ1-5; length: 15; V: TRBV6-5; CDR3: CASSPDRGSNQPQHF; DNA: TGTGCCAGCAGTCCGGACAGGGGTAGCAATCAGCCCCAGCATTTT
D: .; size: .; J: TRBJ1-1; length: 13; V: TRBV12-3/TRBV12-4; CDR3: CASSLGGNTEAFF; DNA: TGTGCCAGCAGTTTGGGGGGGAACACTGAAGCTTTCTTT
D: .; size: once; J: TRBJ2-1; length: 13; V: TRBV24-1; CDR3: CATSDPSGREQFF; DNA: TGTGCCACCAGTGACCCAAGCGGTAGGGAGCAGTTCTTC
D: .; size: once; J: TRBJ2-3; length: 18; V: TRBV14; CDR3: CASSPLRGTSRRTDTQYF; DNA: TGTGCCAGCAGCCCACTCCGGGGCACTAGCAGACGCACAGATACGCAGTATTTT
D: TRBD1; size: .; J: TRBJ1-6; length: 15; V: TRBV5-1; CDR3: CASSLHDRGESPLHF; DNA: TGCGCCAGCAGCTTGCACGACAGGGGTGAATCACCCCTCCACTTT
D: .; size: few; J: TRBJ2-5; length: 12; V: TRBV12-3/TRBV12-4; CDR3: CASSFAGNTQYF; DNA: TGTGCCAGCAGTTTTGCCGGGAATACCCAGTACTTC
D: .; size: .; J: TRBJ2-3; length: 16; V: TRBV10-3; CDR3: CAISESRVARTDTQYF; DNA: TGTGCCATCAGTGAGTCGAGGGTCGCGCGCACAGATACGCAGTATTTT
D: .; size: .; J: TRBJ2-3; length: 16; V: TRBV7-3; CDR3: CASSLGSASGTDTQYF; DNA: TGTGCCAGCAGCTTAGGGTCGGCTAGCGGCACAGATACGCAGTATTTT
D: .; size: .; J: TRBJ2-1; length: 14; V: TRBV28; CDR3: CASSPGGLRYRQFF; DNA: TGTGCCAGCAGTCCGGGGGGCCTCCGATATAGGCAGTTCTTC
D: TRBD2; size: .; J: TRBJ2-1; length: 20; V: TRBV14; CDR3: CASSATLAGVRATTYNEQFF; DNA: TGTGCCAGCAGCGCCACACTAGCGGGAGTAAGGGCTACGACCTACAATGAGCAGTTCTTC
D: TRBD1; size: .; J: TRBJ1-6; length: 15; V: TRBV5-1; CDR3: CASSPRDRENSPLHF; DNA: TGCGCCAGCAGCCCGCGGGACAGGGAAAATTCACCCCTCCACTTT
D: TRBD1; size: once; J: TRBJ1-1; length: 13; V: TRBV6-5; CDR3: CASSYRGQGLAFF; DNA: TGTGCCAGCAGTTACAGAGGACAGGGATTAGCTTTCTTT
D: .; size: .; J: TRBJ2-1; length: 10; V: TRBV29-1; CDR3: CSVAGNEQFF; DNA: TGCAGCGTTGCGGGCAATGAGCAGTTCTTC
D: TRBD2; size: few; J: TRBJ2-2; length: 20; V: TRBV5-8; CDR3: CASSLALNGVAGVNTGELFF; DNA: TGTGCCAGCAGCTTGGCCCTGAACGGGGTAGCGGGAGTAAACACCGGGGAGCTGTTTTTT
D: .; size: .; J: TRBJ2-1; length: 13; V: TRBV6-5; CDR3: CASRRTAYNEQFF; DNA: TGTGCCAGCAGACGCACGGCCTACAATGAGCAGTTCTTC
D: .; size: .; J: TRBJ1-5; length: 14; V: TRBV27; CDR3: CASSSPGTRQPQHF; DNA: TGTGCCAGCAGTTCACCAGGGACTCGGCAGCCCCAGCATTTT
D: TRBD2; size: .; J: TRBJ2-1; length: 15; V: TRBV5-5; CDR3: CASSLGTSGSHEQFF; DNA: TGTGCCAGCAGCTTAGGGACTAGCGGGAGCCATGAGCAGTTCTTC
D: .; size: .; J: TRBJ2-7; length: 12; V: TRBV12-3/TRBV12-4; CDR3: CASSSYLYEQYF; DNA: TGTGCCAGCAGTTCCTACCTCTACGAGCAGTACTTC
D: TRBD2; size: .; J: TRBJ2-2; length: 16; V: TRBV19; CDR3: CASSERLALFTGELFF; DNA: TGTGCCAGTAGTGAAAGACTAGCGCTATTCACCGGGGAGCTGTTTTTT
D: .; size: .; J: TRBJ2-5; length: 14; V: TRBV5-6; CDR3: CASSLAGKHETQYF; DNA: TGTGCCAGCAGCTTGGCAGGGAAACATGAGACCCAGTACTTC
D: TRBD2; size: once; J: TRBJ2-1; length: 15; V: TRBV5-1; CDR3: CASSLLAGEYNEQFF; DNA: TGCGCCAGCAGCTTACTAGCGGGAGAATATAATGAGCAGTTCTTC
D: .; size: .; J: TRBJ1-1; length: 14; V: TRBV28; CDR3: CASSLVGAVTEAFF; DNA: TGTGCCAGCAGTTTAGTGGGGGCGGTCACTGAAGCTTTCTTT